One and the same sample provided the 28 T cell receptor beta chains below, sequenced in a study of graft-versus-host responses after intestinal transplantation. Produced via immunoSEQ multiplex PCR; TCRdb's table is partial and in-frame only. The data contain fewer than 25,000 clones, 50% to 65% of them singletons. The material sequenced was alloreactive CD4+ T cells from a mixed lymphocyte reaction culture, taken before intestinal transplant. Described subset: CFSE-low proliferating T cells sorted from approximately six-day pre-transplant mixed lymphocyte reaction (GvH or HvG direction). These TCRs come from a human patient who received an intestinal transplant.

This clone was counted between two and nine times. This chain links TRBV29-1 with TRBJ2-5; weak D call: TRBD2 (5 bases). Per the germline V gene, CDR1 is SQVTM and CDR2 is ANQGSEA. The V end was cut by 4 bases, the J end by 9 bases, with 18 bases between. This CDR3 spans 13 amino acids. CDR3 loop: CSVGASNQRAQYF. The DNA of the CDR3 is TGCAGCGTTGGGGCTAGCAACCAAAGGGCCCAGTACTTC.

The chain's CDR3 is CASSHSTGQQYF. The CDR3 DNA reads TGTGCCAGTAGTCACTCGACAGGCCAGCAGTACTTC. V is TRBV19 and J is TRBJ2-7; tentatively, D is TRBD1 (6 bases). V was cut by 5 bases and J by 8 bases, with 13 bases left in between. This CDR3 comprises 12 residues. Germline values: CDR1 LNHDA, CDR2 SQIVND (reference sequence).

The rearrangement joins TRBV29-1 to TRBJ1-2; the match to TRBD1 covers 7 bases. This CDR3 contains 11 residues. Germline V gene data show CDR1 as SQVTM and CDR2 as ANQGSEA. V lost 4 bases to trimming and J lost 4 bases; unmatched junction nucleotides: 0. The CDR3 loop reads CSVGTGYGYTF. The DNA of the CDR3 is TGCAGCGTTGGGACAGGCTATGGCTACACCTTC.

This clone was seen a few times. J is TRBJ1-2 and V is TRBV19; maybe TRBD1 (5 bases). This CDR3 spans 15 amino acids. The V end lost 3 bases, the J end lost 2 bases, and 13 bases lay between the germline ends. Per germline, CDR1 LNHDA and CDR2 SQIVND (reference sequence). Here the CDR3 reads CASSIARSGNYGYTF. The DNA for the CDR3 is TGTGCCAGTAGTATCGCTAGGTCAGGGAACTATGGCTACACCTTC.

This chain joins TRBV25-1 and TRBJ2-7, with 9 bases fitting TRBD1. The CDR3 contains 15 residues. V shed 6 bases and J 4 bases; nucleotides not matched to a gene: 10. Germline CDR1 is MGHDK and CDR2 is SYGVNS. In DNA, the CDR3 is TGTGCCAGCAGGGACACAGGGGGCAATGCTTACGAGCAGTACTTC. Protein product: CASRDTGGNAYEQYF.

The J gene is TRBJ2-2, the V gene TRBV6-1; TRBD1 is a possible D gene (6 bases). Germline V lookup: CDR1 MNHNS, CDR2 SASEGT. The CDR3 extends over 13 amino acids. V lost 6 bases and J 14 bases, leaving 19 bases between the germline ends. The CDR3 DNA reads as TGTGCCAGCAGCCTACCCCCGGGACACCGTCTGTTTTTT. This sequence encodes CASSLPPGHRLFF.

This chain joins TRBV28 and TRBJ2-1; possible D gene TRBD2, 5 bases. Germline CDR1 reads MDHEN; CDR2 reads SYDVKM. CDR3 length: 12 amino acids. V was clipped by 6 bases and J by 11 bases, with 14 bases between them. This chain's CDR3 is CASRPTGIQQFF. CDR3 nucleotides: TGTGCCAGCAGGCCTACGGGAATTCAGCAGTTCTTC.

The CDR3 coding sequence is TGCAGCGTTGAAGTTGGTGGGCGGGCAACAACTGAAGCTTTCTTT. Translation gives CSVEVGGRATTEAFF. The V and J genes are TRBV29-1 and TRBJ1-1; D uncertain. The CDR3 has 15 amino acids. Germline V gene sequence: CDR1 SQVTM, CDR2 ANQGSEA. V lost 1 base to trimming and J lost 5 bases, with 17 bases between them.

This clone was observed a few times. V and J are TRBV6-1 and TRBJ2-7, with 11 bases that match TRBD2. CDR3 length: 14 residues. V gave up 8 bases and J gave up 4 bases; unmatched junction bases: 7. CDR1 is MNHNS, CDR2 SASEGT, per germline. The CDR3 coding sequence is TGTGCCAGCGTGGTCGGGACTAGCGGTTACGAGCAGTACTTC. Amino acid sequence: CASVVGTSGYEQYF.

J is TRBJ2-7 and V is TRBV28; weak D call: TRBD2 (6 bases). This CDR3 has 15 residues. Germline CDR1 and CDR2: MDHEN and SYDVKM. V dropped 1 base and J dropped 3 bases, with 13 bases sitting between them. This CDR3 reads CASSLFGGAGYEQYF. CDR3 bases: TGTGCCAGCAGTTTATTCGGGGGAGCCGGCTACGAGCAGTACTTC.

V is TRBV29-1 and J is TRBJ2-3, with D perhaps TRBD1 (6 bases). The CDR3 spans 17 residues. The V end was cut by 6 bases, the J end by 3 bases, with 25 bases between. Germline assignment: CDR1 SQVTM and CDR2 ANQGSEA. CDR3 bases: TGCAGCGTCCCCCGGGTTACCGGGACACCTAAAACAGATACGCAGTATTTT. Translation gives CSVPRVTGTPKTDTQYF.

This sequence joins TRBV6-1 and TRBJ2-2; 12 bases map to TRBD2. The J segment lost 4 bases and the V segment lost 6 bases, leaving 3 bases of the junction unmatched. The CDR3 extends over 15 amino acids. Germline V gene sequence: CDR1 MNHNS, CDR2 SASEGT. The chain's CDR3 is CASRLAGGATGELFF. Written as DNA, the CDR3 is TGTGCCAGCAGACTAGCGGGAGGCGCCACCGGGGAGCTGTTTTTT.

The V gene is TRBV29-1, the J gene TRBJ1-2; a weak D match, TRBD1 (5 bases). Trimming took 4 bases from V and 6 from J, leaving 18 bases between them. The CDR3 loop spans 14 amino acids. The germline CDR1 and CDR2 sequences are SQVTM and ANQGSEA. As DNA, the CDR3 is TGCAGCGTTGCTGAGTGGCAGGGCCCAAATGGCTACACCTTC. Protein product: CSVAEWQGPNGYTF.

This sequence joins TRBV30 and TRBJ2-2, with 12 bases aligning to TRBD1. CDR3 length equals 15 residues. The junction had 7 bases not matched to a gene; V was cut back by 6 bases and J by 5 bases. CDR1 GTSNPN and CDR2 SVGIG come from the germline V gene (reference sequence). CDR3 protein: CACQGQGAWTGELFF. The CDR3 DNA is TGTGCCTGCCAGGGACAGGGGGCATGGACCGGGGAGCTGTTTTTT.

V is TRBV10-2 and J is TRBJ2-2, with 8 bases identical to TRBD1. The trim removed 11 bases at V and 5 bases at J, leaving 10 bases unmatched. Germline values: CDR1 WSHSY, CDR2 SAAADI. CDR3 length equals 14 residues. The CDR3 DNA follows: TGCGCCGGGGGACAGGTTGAAGGAACCGGGGAGCTGTTTTTT. This encodes CAGGQVEGTGELFF.

Turning to this clone: The same CDR3 can be traced to other DNA sequences in this sample. The genes are TRBV29-1 and TRBJ2-7; D might be TRBD1 (5 bases). Trimming took off 5 bases at V and 0 bases at J, with 8 bases between the two ends. CDR1 is SQVTM and CDR2 is ANQGSEA in the germline V gene. This CDR3 has 12 residues. The CDR3 loop is CSVQGSSYEQYF. As DNA, the CDR3 is TGCAGCGTTCAGGGCAGCTCCTACGAGCAGTACTTC.

This clone was seen a handful of times. The chain has TRBV7-9 and TRBJ2-1; TRBD1 aligns across 8 bases. Losses at the gene ends were 3 bases for V and 2 bases for J; bases not matched to a gene: 9. Germline values: CDR1 SEHNR, CDR2 FQNEAQ (reference sequence). CDR3 length equals 17 residues. The CDR3 loop reads CASSFAPGTGPYNEQFF. CDR3 sequence (DNA): TGTGCCAGCAGCTTCGCCCCGGGGACAGGACCCTACAATGAGCAGTTCTTC.

The sample holds a few counts of this clone. The chain joins TRBV29-1 to TRBJ1-1; D gene uncertain. Germline assignment: CDR1 SQVTM and CDR2 ANQGSEA. V gave up 7 bases and J gave up 0 bases, with 9 bases separating them. This CDR3 has 12 amino acids. DNA of the CDR3: TGCAGCGGAGGACTTTTGAACACTGAAGCTTTCTTT. Residues: CSGGLLNTEAFF. The whole variable domain, filled in from reference TRBV29-1 and TRBJ1-1, reads SAVISQKPSRDICQRGTSLTIQCQVDSQVTMMFWYRQQPGQSLTLIATANQGSEATYESGFVIDKFPISRPNLTFSTLTVSNMSPEDSSIYLCSGGLLNTEAFFGQGTRLTVV.

V is TRBV6-1 and J is TRBJ2-7; D unresolved. Germline CDR1 reads MNHNS; CDR2 reads SASEGT. Trimming left V 6 bases short and J 0 bases short, with 15 bases between. The CDR3 totals 15 residues. The CDR3 loop is CASSGMTASSYEQYF. As DNA, the CDR3 is TGTGCCAGCAGCGGAATGACTGCTAGCTCCTACGAGCAGTACTTC.

This sequence joins TRBV30 and TRBJ1-5; D might be TRBD1 (6 bases). CDR3 length: 13 residues. Trimming pared 3 bases from V and 3 bases from J, leaving 9 bases between. The V gene's germline CDR1 is GTSNPN and CDR2 SVGIG (reference sequence). In DNA form, the CDR3 reads TGTGCCTGGAGCGGACAGTTCAATCAGCCCCAGCATTTT. Its protein is CAWSGQFNQPQHF.

This clone has more than one count but fewer than ten. The V call is TRBV2, the J call TRBJ2-2, with TRBD1 as a possible D gene (6 bases). V shed 3 bases and J shed 4 bases, with 6 bases lying between them. The CDR3 spans 13 residues. Germline V gene data show CDR1 as SNHLY and CDR2 as FYNNEI. CDR3 sequence: CASSDRGTGELFF. CDR3 DNA: TGTGCCAGCAGTGACAGGGGCACCGGGGAGCTGTTTTTT. The variable domain in full, completed from reference TRBV2 and TRBJ2-2, reads EPEVTQTPSHQVTQMGQEVILRCVPISNHLYFYWYRQILGQKVEFLVSFYNNEISEKSEIFDDQFSVERPDGSNFTLKIRSTKLEDSAMYFCASSDRGTGELFFGEGSRLTVL.

This chain joins TRBV4-1 and TRBJ2-7, with 12 bases matching TRBD2. CDR1 MGHRA and CDR2 YSYEKL come from the germline V gene. This CDR3 has 18 residues. The J segment lost 3 bases and the V segment lost 0 bases, leaving 9 bases of the junction unmatched. CDR3 residues: CASSQETSGSTTSYEQYF. CDR3 in DNA: TGCGCCAGCAGCCAAGAGACTAGCGGGAGCACTACCAGCTACGAGCAGTACTTC.

The chain has TRBV29-1 and TRBJ2-7; 10 positions match TRBD2. The V gene end was trimmed by 6 bases and the J gene end by 2 bases; junction bases not matched to a gene: 4. CDR1 and CDR2 from the germline V gene are SQVTM and ANQGSEA. The CDR3 spans 13 residues. The DNA for the CDR3 is TGCAGCGTGTCTAGCGGGGGCCCCTACGAGCAGTACTTC. It is translated as CSVSSGGPYEQYF.

V is TRBV29-1 and J is TRBJ1-5, with D hard to call. Trimming pared 5 bases from V and 4 bases from J, leaving 12 bases between. The germline V gene has CDR1 SQVTM and CDR2 ANQGSEA. The CDR3 contains 13 residues. The CDR3 sequence: CSVISSGNQPQHF. The CDR3 bases are TGCAGCGTTATTTCGTCCGGTAATCAGCCCCAGCATTTT.

This clone is medium-sized. The V and J genes are TRBV4-2 and TRBJ1-6, with 9 bases identical to TRBD1. The V gene's germline CDR1 is LGHNA and CDR2 YNFKEQ. The CDR3 loop spans 17 amino acids. Trimming removed 2 bases from V and 1 base from J; junction bases left unmatched: 3. The CDR3 bases are TGTGCCAGCAGCCAACCCGGGACAGGGTCCTATAATTCACCCCTCCACTTT. Translating it yields CASSQPGTGSYNSPLHF.

The chain couples TRBV5-1 to TRBJ2-5; 16 bases align to TRBD2. The CDR3 consists of 17 residues. Germline V gene data show CDR1 as SGHRS and CDR2 as YFSETQ. V was clipped by 4 bases and J by 4 bases; unmatched bases: 7. CDR3 region: CASSPGLAGGLGETQYF. CDR3 nucleotides: TGCGCCAGCAGCCCGGGACTAGCGGGGGGGCTGGGAGAGACCCAGTACTTC.

The chain couples TRBV29-1 to TRBJ1-1; perhaps TRBD1 as D (6 bases). The ends were cut back, 7 bases at V and 5 bases at J, with 11 bases in the middle. The CDR3 length is 11 residues. Germline assignment: CDR1 SQVTM and CDR2 ANQGSEA. The CDR3 loop reads CSATQGTEAFF. CDR3 DNA sequence: TGCAGCGCAACCCAGGGGACTGAAGCTTTCTTT.

The CDR3 nucleotides are TGCGCCAGCAGCTTGGTAGGGCAGGGGACTGAAGCTTTCTTT. Its protein is CASSLVGQGTEAFF. The chain uses TRBV5-1 and TRBJ1-1; D is perhaps TRBD1 (6 bases). The CDR3 length is 14 residues. Germline-derived CDR1 and CDR2 are SGHRS and YFSETQ. V lost 0 bases to trimming and J lost 5 bases, with 11 bases between them.